These 22 T cell receptor beta chains came from one sample sequenced in a study of blood T cell repertoires in COVID-19. Using immunoSEQ multiplex PCR, the repertoire was profiled, and TCRdb retains in-frame clones only, with some absent. The repertoire holds under 140,000 clones, with approximately 70% as singletons. The sequencing sample was made of peripheral blood. Receptors were obtained from a woman aged 60 to 75 with acute or convalescent COVID-19.

This clone has more than one count but fewer than ten. The chain recombines TRBV27 with TRBJ1-5, with D tentatively TRBD1 (6 bases). In germline, CDR1 is MNHEY, CDR2 SMNVEV (reference sequence). V was pared by 2 bases and J by 6 bases, with 8 bases between. The CDR3 contains 13 residues. The CDR3 DNA is TGTGCCAGCAGTTTAACAGGGCTTCAGCCCCAGCATTTT. Translation gives CASSLTGLQPQHF.

The chain carries TRBV5-1 and TRBJ1-1, with TRBD1 matching 8 bases. From germline, CDR1 is SGHRS and CDR2 YFSETQ. The CDR3 totals 16 residues. With 0 bases clipped from V and 4 bases from J, the junction kept 8 bases outside the gene matches. The CDR3 is CASSLVTGQGPTEAFF. The CDR3 nucleotides are TGCGCCAGCAGCTTGGTAACTGGACAGGGTCCCACTGAAGCTTTCTTT.

The chain carries TRBV5-8 and TRBJ2-7, with D hard to call. Deletions cut 5 bases from V and 3 bases from J, with 6 bases between. This CDR3 comprises 11 residues. CDR1 SGHTS and CDR2 YDEGEE come from the germline V gene. CDR3 sequence: CASRRYYEQYF. The CDR3 coding sequence is TGTGCCAGCAGGCGCTACTACGAGCAGTACTTC.

Here the CDR3 DNA reads TGTGCCAGCAGCCCTCTCCAGGCTAGCCCGTCCACAGATACGCAGTATTTT. The encoded protein is CASSPLQASPSTDTQYF. V usage is TRBV5-6 and J usage is TRBJ2-3, with a possible D match to TRBD2 (5 bases). The CDR3 covers 17 residues. V was clipped by 4 bases and J by 2 bases, with 20 bases between them. Germline CDR1 and CDR2: SGHDT and YYEEEE.

This clone was seen more than once but under ten times. The chain employs TRBV5-1 and TRBJ2-3, with D possibly matching TRBD1 (6 bases). The germline V gene has CDR1 SGHRS and CDR2 YFSETQ. The V end lost 6 bases, the J end lost 3 bases, and 17 bases lay between the germline ends. The CDR3 totals 15 residues. CDR3 sequence (DNA): TGCGCCAGCATGTTGCAGGGGCTGGGGACAGATACGCAGTATTTT. Translated, it gives CASMLQGLGTDTQYF.

There are a few counts of this clone. V usage is TRBV3-1 (or the pseudogene TRBV3-2) and J usage is TRBJ1-4; TRBD1 is a possible D gene (5 bases). The CDR3 has 22 amino acids. Looked up from germline, CDR1 is LGHDT and CDR2 is YNNKEL (reference sequence). Deletions cut 0 bases from V and 4 bases from J, with 30 bases between. CDR3 in amino acids: CASSQEPGWTPPNVTNNEKLFF. In DNA form, the CDR3 reads TGTGCCAGCAGCCAAGAGCCAGGGTGGACACCCCCCAACGTCACAAATAATGAAAAACTGTTTTTT.

This clone was picked up a small number of times. The V gene is TRBV11-2, the J gene TRBJ1-6, with TRBD1 matching over 9 bases. After removal of 4 bases from V and 10 bases from J, the junction contained 11 bases not matched to a gene. Germline assignment: CDR1 SGHAT and CDR2 FQNNGV. The CDR3 length is 16 residues. The CDR3 loop is CASSWGTGSRGSPLHF. The DNA for the CDR3 is TGTGCCAGCAGCTGGGGGACAGGGTCGAGAGGATCACCCCTCCACTTT.

The chain uses TRBV7-9 and TRBJ1-5; D is ambiguous. Germline V gives CDR1 SEHNR, CDR2 FQNEAQ (reference sequence). The CDR3 is 15 residues long. Between the trimmed V and J ends, which lost 1 base and 4 bases, there was a span of 11 bases. In DNA, the CDR3 is TGTGCCAGCAGCTTAGGAGGGATGGGGAATCAGCCCCAGCATTTT. This codes for CASSLGGMGNQPQHF.

This clone was seen a single time. The chain has TRBV4-1 and TRBJ1-1; D unresolved. Trimming removed 5 bases from V and 11 bases from J, with 15 bases in between. The length of the CDR3 is 12 residues. Germline V gene sequence: CDR1 MGHRA, CDR2 YSYEKL. As DNA, the CDR3 is TGCGCCAGCAGCTTTCGGTGGAGTTCGGCTTTCTTT. As protein: CASSFRWSSAFF.

A few counts support this clone. The chain is built from TRBV11-2 and TRBJ1-5; D ambiguous. From germline, CDR1 is SGHAT and CDR2 FQNNGV. The CDR3 extends over 13 amino acids. Deletions cut 5 bases from V and 6 bases from J, with 11 bases between. Here the CDR3 reads CASSPERSQPQHF. CDR3 nucleotide sequence: TGTGCCAGCAGCCCAGAGAGGAGTCAGCCCCAGCATTTT.

This clone was picked up a small number of times. The same CDR3 also results from other DNA sequences found in this sample. The chain employs TRBV5-1 and TRBJ1-2, with D perhaps matching TRBD1 (6 bases). This CDR3 has 13 amino acids. V lost 0 bases and J lost 3, with 6 bases in between. CDR1 and CDR2 from the germline V gene are SGHRS and YFSETQ. CDR3 region: CASSLDRDYGYTF. CDR3 bases: TGCGCCAGCAGCTTGGACAGGGACTATGGCTACACCTTC.

The chain carries TRBV7-8 and TRBJ1-6; 7 bases align to TRBD1. The CDR3 contains 15 residues. V lost 0 bases to trimming and J lost 10 bases; unmatched junction nucleotides: 6. Germline loops: CDR1 SGHVS, CDR2 FQNEAQ. CDR3 DNA: TGTGCCAGCAGCTTAGCGAGGGGGCGAGGGTCACCCCTCCACTTT. It encodes CASSLARGRGSPLHF. Together with reference TRBV7-8 and TRBJ1-6, the CDR3 gives the full variable domain: GAGVSQSPRYKVAKRGQDVALRCDPISGHVSLFWYQQALGQGPEFLTYFQNEAQLDKSGLPSDRFFAERPEGSVSTLKIQRTQQEDSAVYLCASSLARGRGSPLHFGNGTRLTVT.

The rearrangement links TRBV5-4 to TRBJ1-1, with D hard to call. CDR1 and CDR2 from the germline V gene are SGHNT and YYREEE (reference sequence). Deletions cut 2 bases from V and 5 bases from J, with 19 bases between. The CDR3 has 16 amino acids. The CDR3: CASSFYRLDRRTEAFF. CDR3 DNA: TGTGCCAGCAGCTTTTATCGCTTAGACCGGAGGACTGAAGCTTTCTTT.

This clone was counted a few times. The genes are TRBV19 and TRBJ1-4; D unresolved. Looked up from germline, CDR1 is LNHDA and CDR2 is SQIVND (reference sequence). The germline V and J ends were trimmed by 8 bases and 7 bases, with 17 bases remaining between them. The CDR3 sequence is 14 residues long. CDR3 sequence reads: CASGNGMGSEKLFF. The DNA of the CDR3 is TGTGCCAGTGGGAACGGGATGGGAAGTGAAAAACTGTTTTTT.

The chain has TRBV3-1 (or the pseudogene TRBV3-2) and TRBJ2-1, with TRBD1 matching 9 bases. The CDR3 extends over 17 amino acids. Per the germline V gene, CDR1 is LGHDT and CDR2 is YNNKEL (reference sequence). Losses at the gene ends were 4 bases for V and 7 bases for J; bases not matched to a gene: 14. CDR3 nucleotide sequence: TGTGCCAGCAGCCCCGGGACAGGGACTTGGAGTAGAAATGAGCAGTTCTTC. This encodes CASSPGTGTWSRNEQFF.

The chain carries TRBV2 and TRBJ1-4; D unclear. The germline V gene has CDR1 SNHLY and CDR2 FYNNEI. The CDR3 sequence is 16 residues long. V was cut by 2 bases and J by 0 bases, with 10 bases left in between. The CDR3 sequence is CASSESRIATNEKLFF. As DNA, the CDR3 is TGTGCCAGCAGTGAATCGCGTATAGCAACTAATGAAAAACTGTTTTTT. The full variable domain, its missing parts supplied by reference TRBV2 and TRBJ1-4, is EPEVTQTPSHQVTQMGQEVILRCVPISNHLYFYWYRQILGQKVEFLVSFYNNEISEKSEIFDDQFSVERPDGSNFTLKIRSTKLEDSAMYFCASSESRIATNEKLFFGSGTQLSVL.

The V and J genes are TRBV18 and TRBJ2-1; the D gene is possibly TRBD1 (5 bases). The CDR3 sequence is 14 residues long. Germline CDR1 is KGHSH and CDR2 is LQKENI. V dropped 3 bases and J dropped 4 bases, with 10 bases sitting between them. CDR3 DNA: TGTGCCAGCTCACCTGCACAGGCTTACAATGAGCAGTTCTTC. It is translated as CASSPAQAYNEQFF.

The CDR3 sequence is CASSLEGAWPQHF. DNA of the CDR3: TGTGCCAGCAGCTTGGAGGGGGCTTGGCCCCAGCATTTT. The chain combines TRBV5-5 with TRBJ1-5; 7 nucleotides match TRBD1. From germline, CDR1 is SGHKS and CDR2 YYEKEE (reference sequence). Trimming removed 0 bases from V and 9 bases from J; junction bases left unmatched: 3. The CDR3 sequence is 13 residues long.

The CDR3 spells CASSLATGNTEAFF. As DNA, the CDR3 is TGTGCCAGCAGCTTAGCGACAGGGAACACTGAAGCTTTCTTT. The chain recombines TRBV7-2 with TRBJ1-1, with a possible D match to TRBD1 (6 bases). The CDR3 contains 14 residues. The germline V and J ends were trimmed by 0 bases and 1 base, with 6 bases remaining between them. CDR1 is SGHTA, CDR2 FQGNSA, per germline. Full variable domain (remainder filled in from reference TRBV7-2 and TRBJ1-1): GAGVSQSPSNKVTEKGKDVELRCDPISGHTALYWYRQSLGQGLEFLIYFQGNSAPDKSGLPSDRFSAERTGGSVSTLTIQRTQQEDSAVYLCASSLATGNTEAFFGQGTRLTVV.

V and J are TRBV19 and TRBJ1-5; TRBD1 matches 7 bases. The CDR3 loop spans 15 amino acids. Germline trimming cut 0 bases from V and 4 bases from J; bases unmatched to any gene: 3. The V gene's germline CDR1 is LNHDA and CDR2 SQIVND (reference sequence). CDR3 protein: CASSIEGQRNQPQHF. In DNA form, the CDR3 reads TGTGCCAGTAGTATAGAGGGACAGAGGAATCAGCCCCAGCATTTT.

The chain has TRBV14 and TRBJ1-2; TRBD1 agrees at 7 bases. Trimming removed 4 bases from V and 0 bases from J; junction bases left unmatched: 14. Germline V lookup: CDR1 SGHDN, CDR2 FVKESK. The CDR3 consists of 18 residues. The CDR3 loop reads CASSPGTAYSQPNYGYTF. CDR3 bases: TGTGCCAGCAGCCCCGGGACAGCCTATTCGCAACCTAACTATGGCTACACCTTC.

The CDR3, as DNA: TGTGCCAGTTACACCTCATCTTTGAATGAGCAGTTCTTC. Amino acids: CASYTSSLNEQFF. The rearrangement uses TRBV6-6 and TRBJ2-1; unclear D gene. Germline assignment: CDR1 MNHNY and CDR2 SVGAGI (reference sequence). The CDR3 length is 13 residues. Trimming pared 9 bases from V and 7 bases from J, leaving 16 bases between.